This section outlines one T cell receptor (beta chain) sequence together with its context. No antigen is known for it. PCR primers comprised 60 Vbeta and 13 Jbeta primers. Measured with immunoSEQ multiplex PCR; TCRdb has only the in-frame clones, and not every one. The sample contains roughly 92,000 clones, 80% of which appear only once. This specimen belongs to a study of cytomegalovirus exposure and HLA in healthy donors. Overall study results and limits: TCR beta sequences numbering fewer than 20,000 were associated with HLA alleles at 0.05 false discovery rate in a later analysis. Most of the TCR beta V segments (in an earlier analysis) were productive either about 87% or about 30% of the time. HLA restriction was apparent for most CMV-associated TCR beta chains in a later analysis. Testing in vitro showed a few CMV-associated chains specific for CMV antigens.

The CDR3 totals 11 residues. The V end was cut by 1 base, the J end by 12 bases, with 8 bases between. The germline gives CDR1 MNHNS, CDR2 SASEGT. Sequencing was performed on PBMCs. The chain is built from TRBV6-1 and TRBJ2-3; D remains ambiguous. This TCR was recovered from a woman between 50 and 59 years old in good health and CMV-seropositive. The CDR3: CASSEVEAQYF. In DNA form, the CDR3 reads TGTGCCAGCAGTGAAGTTGAGGCTCAGTATTTT.